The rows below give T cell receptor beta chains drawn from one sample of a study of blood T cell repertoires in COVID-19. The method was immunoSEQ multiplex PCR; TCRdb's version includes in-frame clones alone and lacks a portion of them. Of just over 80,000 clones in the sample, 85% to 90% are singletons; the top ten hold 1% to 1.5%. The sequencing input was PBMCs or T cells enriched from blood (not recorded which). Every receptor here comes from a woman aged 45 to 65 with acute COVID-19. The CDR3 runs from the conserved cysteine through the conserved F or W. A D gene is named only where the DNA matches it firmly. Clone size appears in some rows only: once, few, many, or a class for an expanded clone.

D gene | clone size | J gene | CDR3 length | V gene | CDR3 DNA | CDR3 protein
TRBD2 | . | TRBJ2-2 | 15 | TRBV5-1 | TGCGCCAGCAGCTTGGATCCTAGCGGGGCCGGGGAGCTGTTTTTT | CASSLDPSGAGELFF
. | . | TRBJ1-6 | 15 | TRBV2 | TGTGCCAGCAGCAACACTGAGGATCTGAGTTCACCCCTCCACTTT | CASSNTEDLSSPLHF
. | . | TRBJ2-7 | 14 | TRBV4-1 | TGCGCCAGCAGCCAAGAATCTAGTCGTTTCGAGCAGTACTTC | CASSQESSRFEQYF
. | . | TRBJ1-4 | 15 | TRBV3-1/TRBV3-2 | TGTGCCAGCAGTGAAAGTGGGTATGGGCACGAAAAACTGTTTTTT | CASSESGYGHEKLFF
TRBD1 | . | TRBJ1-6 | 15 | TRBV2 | TGTGCCAGCAGTGAAGTCCGACAGGGGAATTCACCCCTCCACTTT | CASSEVRQGNSPLHF
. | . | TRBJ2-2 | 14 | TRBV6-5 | TGTGCCAGCAGTTACTCGGGAGACACCGGGGAGCTGTTTTTT | CASSYSGDTGELFF
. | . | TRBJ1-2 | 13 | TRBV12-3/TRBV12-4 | TGTGCCAGCAGTTTAGACGGCAGGCATGGCTACACCTTC | CASSLDGRHGYTF
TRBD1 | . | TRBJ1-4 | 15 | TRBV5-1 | TGCGCCAGCGGTTCTTGGGGACAGGATAATGAAAAACTGTTTTTT | CASGSWGQDNEKLFF
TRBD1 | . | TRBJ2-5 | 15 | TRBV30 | TGTGCCTGGGACAGGGGCCCCCCCGGAGGAGAGACCCAGTACTTC | CAWDRGPPGGETQYF
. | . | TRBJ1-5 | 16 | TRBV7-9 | TGTGCCAGCAGCCCCACAGGGATGGTTGGCAATCAGCCCCAGCATTTT | CASSPTGMVGNQPQHF
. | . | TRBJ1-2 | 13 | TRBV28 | TGTGCCAGCAGTTTTGGAGTTAACTATGGCTACACCTTC | CASSFGVNYGYTF
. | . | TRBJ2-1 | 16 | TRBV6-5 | TGTGCCAGCAGTTACGGGGCCCTGGGCTCCTACAATGAGCAGTTCTTC | CASSYGALGSYNEQFF
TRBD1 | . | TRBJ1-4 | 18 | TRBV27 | TGTGCCAGCAGTTTACGGCGAGACAGGGGGCTCACTAATGAAAAACTGTTTTTT | CASSLRRDRGLTNEKLFF
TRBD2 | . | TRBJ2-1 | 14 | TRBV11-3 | TGTGCCAGCAGCTCGGGAGGGTCCTACAATGAGCAGTTCTTC | CASSSGGSYNEQFF
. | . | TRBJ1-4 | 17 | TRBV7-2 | TGTGCCAGCAGCCTGGTAGGGGGTTTGCTGAGTAATGAAAAACTGTTTTTT | CASSLVGGLLSNEKLFF
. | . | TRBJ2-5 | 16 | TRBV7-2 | TGTGCCAGCAGCTTAGCCGCCGGGCTAGCTCAAGGGACCCAGTACTTC | CASSLAAGLAQGTQYF
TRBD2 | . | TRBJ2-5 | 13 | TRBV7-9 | TGTGCCAGCAGCTTTAGCGGGAAAGAGACCCAGTACTTC | CASSFSGKETQYF
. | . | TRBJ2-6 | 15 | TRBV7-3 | TGTGCCAGCAGTCCAGGAAACTCTGGGGCCAACGTCCTGACTTTC | CASSPGNSGANVLTF
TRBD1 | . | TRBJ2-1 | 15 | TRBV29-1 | TGCAGCGTGGATCCGGGACAGGGGGTTTACAATGAGCAGTTCTTC | CSVDPGQGVYNEQFF
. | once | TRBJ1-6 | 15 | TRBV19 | TGTGCCAGTAGTATAGATGGCAGGTCGAATTCACCCCTCCACTTT | CASSIDGRSNSPLHF
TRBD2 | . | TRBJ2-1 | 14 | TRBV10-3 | TGTGCCATCAGTGAGGGACTAGATCTAGATGAGCAGTTCTTC | CAISEGLDLDEQFF
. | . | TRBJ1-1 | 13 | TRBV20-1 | TGCAGTGCTAGTCCGGCCAGGGACACTGAAGCTTTCTTT | CSASPARDTEAFF